The rows below give T cell receptor beta chains drawn from one sample of a study of T-cell memory formation after mild COVID-19. TCRdb independently ran MiXCR on the 5' RACE reads; one entry per CDR3 protein. The sample includes around 210,000 distinct CDR3 sequences, 7.5% to 10% seen only once; the top ten take 3.5%. Sequenced sample: PBMCs or a T cell subset sorted from them (not recorded which). These receptor sequences come from a man aged 18 to 35 who had mild COVID-19 (a few samples of this study predate the infection). Cell type and time point are not known. Each CDR3 is given without its conserved first and last residue. Fields, in order: J gene, clone size, V gene, CDR3 protein. A row's size may be missing; if present it is once, few, many or a size class.

TRBJ1-1 | - | TRBV29-1 | SVELWDAEAF
TRBJ1-5 | few | TRBV6-5 | ASRPGTGGDQPQH
TRBJ2-6 | few | TRBV12-3/TRBV12-4 | ASSRRSGANVLT
TRBJ2-1 | many | TRBV23-1 | ASSHLGGAGGHYNEQF
TRBJ1-2 | - | TRBV5-1 | ASSLGEVGGYT
TRBJ2-2 | - | TRBV6-2/TRBV6-3 | ASTFARLQGTGELF
TRBJ1-1 | few | TRBV5-6 | ASSFFGTGKWNTEAF
TRBJ2-1 | few | TRBV6-5 | ASRGEGEQF
TRBJ1-5 | - | TRBV4-2 | ASSQELLGLNQPQH
TRBJ2-2 | many | TRBV7-6 | ASSPRQGVNTGELF
TRBJ2-7 | - | TRBV18 | ASSNRDARYEQY
TRBJ2-1 | few | TRBV20-1 | SASASGGRQF
TRBJ2-3 | - | TRBV7-9 | ASSPKRGGPDTQY
TRBJ1-4 | few | TRBV9 | ASSSGQGAEKLF
TRBJ1-6 | few | TRBV6-4 | ASAVDSISPLH
TRBJ1-2 | - | TRBV20-1 | SAAPFRDYGYT
TRBJ2-3 | - | TRBV9 | ASSGRRTEVSDTQY
TRBJ2-3 | - | TRBV5-1 | ASSLVKEDTQY
TRBJ1-1 | few | TRBV7-7 | ASSLNLDTEAF
TRBJ1-1 | few | TRBV2 | ASSGMIMNTEAF
TRBJ1-1 | - | TRBV27 | ASSLSWGRRATEAF
TRBJ1-2 | few | TRBV20-1 | SARSYPGTDYGYT
TRBJ1-5 | - | TRBV19 | ASLPKGARVDQPQH
TRBJ1-6 | many | TRBV5-1 | ASSPPEGNSPLH
TRBJ2-2 | few | TRBV10-3 | AIKGYDLAGELF
TRBJ2-3 | - | TRBV4-3 | ASSQADLRGDTQY
TRBJ1-5 | - | TRBV4-3 | ASSQDFLGYSNQPQH
TRBJ2-7 | few | TRBV6-5 | ASSYRAPRDEQY
TRBJ2-1 | few | TRBV7-2 | ASSLGWVPYNEQF